This passage covers 23 T cell receptor beta chains from one sample sequenced in a study of beta chain features in type 1 diabetes. Of the isolated RNA, all was reverse transcribed, and so the sequenced material was expressed TCRB transcripts. TCRdb's table, derived via immunoSEQ multiplex PCR, lists solely in-frame clones and lacks some. Among some 410,000 clones, roughly 13% were seen once, and the ten largest hold roughly 0.04%. The sample comprised naive CD4+ T cells from blood. The receptor set was obtained from a man younger than 45 in good health.

This clone was detected a few times. The CDR3 sequence is CAWEGRQNTEAFF. The CDR3 bases are TGTGCCTGGGAGGGACGGCAGAACACTGAAGCTTTCTTT. The chain employs TRBV30 and TRBJ1-1, with D maybe TRBD1 (5 bases). Germline loops: CDR1 GTSNPN, CDR2 SVGIG (reference sequence). The CDR3 contains 13 residues. The V end lost 5 bases, the J end lost 1 base, and 11 bases lay between the germline ends.

This clone was observed a handful of times. The chain links TRBV5-4 to TRBJ2-5; possibly TRBD1 or TRBD2 for D (5 bases each). Germline assignment: CDR1 SGHNT and CDR2 YYREEE (reference sequence). This CDR3 region has 15 residues. V gave up 3 bases and J gave up 2 bases, with 14 bases separating them. The CDR3 loop reads CASSSQGRGQETQYF. In DNA, the CDR3 is TGTGCCAGCAGCTCTCAGGGTAGAGGGCAAGAGACCCAGTACTTC.

This clone was counted between two and nine times. This chain connects TRBV28 to TRBJ2-3; a possible D gene is TRBD2 (5 bases). V lost 8 bases, J lost 2 bases, and 14 bases lay in between. The CDR3 is 14 amino acids. Per the germline V gene, CDR1 is MDHEN and CDR2 is SYDVKM. The DNA of the CDR3 is TGTGCCAGCTCTACTCCCGGGGACACAGATACGCAGTATTTT. This sequence encodes CASSTPGDTDTQYF.

The chain combines TRBV7-9 with TRBJ1-5; D is unclear. Germline V gene sequence: CDR1 SEHNR, CDR2 FQNEAQ (reference sequence). V was pared by 5 bases and J by 7 bases, with 12 bases between. The CDR3 is 13 amino acids. CDR3 nucleotides: TGTGCCAGCAGCCCTGAAGGTGGGCAGCCCCAGCATTTT. Residues: CASSPEGGQPQHF.

The V call is TRBV18, the J call TRBJ2-3, with D tentatively TRBD2 (5 bases). The length of the CDR3 is 14 residues. V lost 3 bases to trimming and J lost 4 bases, with 11 bases between them. Per the germline V gene, CDR1 is KGHSH and CDR2 is LQKENI. The CDR3 sequence: CASSPYGGSDTQYF. CDR3 sequence (DNA): TGTGCCAGCTCACCTTATGGCGGGTCAGATACGCAGTATTTT.

This clone was seen more than once but under ten times. The CDR3 here is CAWTSGVNEQYV. The CDR3 bases are TGTGCCTGGACGTCAGGGGTGAACGAGCAGTACGTC. This sequence joins TRBV30 and TRBJ2-7, with a possible D match to TRBD1 (6 bases). The length of the CDR3 is 12 residues. V was pared by 4 bases and J by 5 bases, with 12 bases between. The germline V gene encodes CDR1 GTSNPN and CDR2 SVGIG (reference sequence).

J is TRBJ2-5 and V is TRBV4-2; no firm D call. Trimming took off 4 bases at V and 5 bases at J, with 5 bases between the two ends. The CDR3 covers 11 residues. The V gene's germline CDR1 is LGHNA and CDR2 YNFKEQ. The CDR3 protein is CASSPLETQYF. CDR3 coding DNA: TGTGCCAGCAGCCCCTTGGAGACCCAGTACTTC.

This chain connects TRBV20-1 to TRBJ1-1; D unclear. This CDR3 spans 10 amino acids. Trimming removed 5 bases at V and 4 bases at J, with 5 bases between. Germline V gene sequence: CDR1 DFQATT, CDR2 SNEGSKA (reference sequence). CDR3 coding DNA: TGCAGTGCTTCCCCCACTGAAGCTTTCTTT. This encodes CSASPTEAFF.

The gene calls are TRBV7-3 and TRBJ2-3; 7 positions match TRBD1. The trim removed 5 bases at V and 1 base at J, leaving 3 bases unmatched. Germline V gene sequence: CDR1 SGHTA, CDR2 FQGTGA. The CDR3 is 14 amino acids. CDR3 residues: CASSVDRGTDTQYF. The CDR3 region has the DNA TGTGCCAGCAGCGTTGACAGGGGCACAGATACGCAGTATTTT.

The chain uses TRBV4-2 and TRBJ2-1, with 7 bases identical to TRBD2. V lost 1 base, J lost 6 bases, and 3 bases stayed unmatched. CDR1 is LGHNA and CDR2 is YNFKEQ in the germline V gene. CDR3 length: 14 residues. The CDR3 sequence: CASSQARGSNEQFF. The CDR3, as DNA: TGTGCCAGCAGCCAAGCTCGCGGGAGCAATGAGCAGTTCTTC.

This chain joins TRBV4-3 and TRBJ2-7; 8 nucleotides line up with TRBD1. CDR1 LGHNA and CDR2 YSLEER come from the germline V gene. The CDR3 spans 15 residues. V shed 2 bases, J shed 2 bases, and the junction held 5 bases outside the gene matches. The DNA of the CDR3 is TGCGCCAGCAGCCAATACCGGGACAGGCCCTACGAGCAGTACTTC. This sequence encodes CASSQYRDRPYEQYF.

The chain uses TRBV29-1 and TRBJ1-2, with no clear D. V was trimmed by 1 base and J by 2 bases, leaving 11 bases between them. This CDR3 has 14 residues. The germline V gene has CDR1 SQVTM and CDR2 ANQGSEA. The CDR3 DNA reads as TGCAGCGTTGAAGTCCTGGTACCGAACTATGGCTACACCTTC. It encodes CSVEVLVPNYGYTF.

This clone was found a few times. The V and J genes are TRBV7-2 and TRBJ2-7; 9 bases are a match to TRBD1. Per germline, CDR1 SGHTA and CDR2 FQGNSA. With V trimmed by 5 bases and J by 2 bases, 4 bases remained unmatched. The CDR3 sequence is 14 residues long. In nucleotides, the CDR3 is TGTGCCAGCAGCCGCGGACAGGGGCCCTACGAGCAGTACTTC. Its translation is CASSRGQGPYEQYF.

There are many counts of this clone. The chain recombines TRBV13 with TRBJ1-1; no clear D gene. CDR3 size: 12 residues. Germline lookup yields CDR1 PRHDT and CDR2 FYEKMQ (reference sequence). The V gene lost 3 bases and the J gene lost 7 bases, with 9 bases spanning the gap. CDR3 in amino acids: CASSLRYGEAFF. The CDR3 region has the DNA TGTGCCAGCAGCTTGAGATATGGTGAAGCTTTCTTT. The variable domain in full, completed from reference TRBV13 and TRBJ1-1, reads AAGVIQSPRHLIKEKRETATLKCYPIPRHDTVYWYQQGPGQDPQFLISFYEKMQSDKGSIPDRFSAQQFSDYHSELNMSSLELGDSALYFCASSLRYGEAFFGQGTRLTVV.

This clone has more than one count but fewer than ten. The chain combines TRBV14 with TRBJ1-2, with 9 bases lining up with TRBD1. J was trimmed by 7 bases and V by 2 bases; bases with no gene match: 2. Germline V gene data show CDR1 as SGHDN and CDR2 as FVKESK. The CDR3 totals 13 residues. The chain's CDR3 is CASSQQDRGGYTF. The CDR3 bases are TGTGCCAGCAGCCAACAGGACAGGGGTGGCTACACCTTC.

This rearrangement joins TRBV25-1 to TRBJ2-5; the match to TRBD2 covers 10 bases. The J call may not be correct, given that the DNA end is closer to TRBJ2-7. This CDR3 has 16 residues. CDR1 is MGHDK, CDR2 SYGVNS, per germline. CDR3 sequence (DNA): TGTGCCAGCACGGGGACTACTAGCGGGGCGTCCTACGAGCAGTACTTC. It yields the protein CASTGTTSGASYEQYF.

In its sample, this clone was seen a few times. This chain links TRBV12-2 with TRBJ2-1; the table's D call, TRBD2, was not checked against the DNA. TRBV12-2 is deemed a pseudogene. The length of the CDR3 is 15 residues. The DNA for the CDR3 is TGTGCAAGTCGCCCGGGACTGGCGGGGTACGGTGAGCAGTTCTTC. This gives the protein CASRPGLAGYGEQFF.

This clone came up a few times. The V call is TRBV9, the J call TRBJ1-1; D gene unclear. V dropped 0 bases and J dropped 5 bases, with 8 bases sitting between them. This CDR3 has 13 residues. Germline-derived CDR1 and CDR2 are SGDLS and YYNGEE. The CDR3 sequence: CASSVEWGTEAFF. The CDR3 bases are TGTGCCAGCAGCGTAGAATGGGGTACTGAAGCTTTCTTT.

A few counts support this clone. The chain employs TRBV30 and TRBJ1-3, with D uncertain. Trimming shortened V by 2 bases and J by 10 bases, and 9 bases separated the two germline ends. Germline CDR1 GTSNPN, CDR2 SVGIG (reference sequence). The CDR3 has 11 amino acids. CDR3 nucleotide sequence: TGTGCCTGGAGTATGCGGGTGACCATATATTTT. This codes for CAWSMRVTIYF. Full variable domain (missing parts from reference TRBV30 and TRBJ1-3): SQTIHQWPATLVQPVGSPLSLECTVEGTSNPNLYWYRQAAGRGLQLLFYSVGIGQISSEVPQNLSASRPQDRQFILSSKKLLLSDSGFYLCAWSMRVTIYFGEGSWLTVV.

This clone was detected only a few times. This chain links TRBV11-2 with TRBJ1-2, with TRBD1 identical over 9 bases. Germline CDR1 and CDR2: SGHAT and FQNNGV. V lost 5 bases to trimming and J lost 2 bases; unmatched junction nucleotides: 3. The CDR3 length is 14 residues. CDR3 in DNA: TGTGCCAGCAGCCCCGGGACAGGGAACTATGGCTACACCTTC. This codes for CASSPGTGNYGYTF.

This clone has a handful of counts. This chain links TRBV6-6 with TRBJ2-7; 9 positions match TRBD2. Germline V lookup: CDR1 MNHNY, CDR2 SVGAGI (reference sequence). This CDR3 comprises 14 residues. V was clipped by 6 bases and J by 2 bases; unmatched bases: 5. CDR3 amino acids: CASRERLAAYEQYV. CDR3 DNA: TGTGCCAGCAGAGAGAGACTAGCGGCCTACGAGCAGTACGTC.

This clone was recorded a few times. The chain uses TRBV30 and TRBJ2-2; tentatively, D is TRBD2 (5 bases). With 2 bases removed from V and 7 bases from J, the gap between germline ends came to 14 bases. Germline V lookup: CDR1 GTSNPN, CDR2 SVGIG (reference sequence). CDR3 length: 14 residues. This chain's CDR3 is CAWSTRGFLGELFF. The DNA of the CDR3 is TGTGCCTGGAGTACCCGAGGGTTTCTCGGGGAGCTGTTTTTT.

This clone has a handful of counts. V usage is TRBV10-3 and J usage is TRBJ1-1; D not certain. Germline CDR1 and CDR2: ENHRY and SYGVKD. V lost 4 bases to trimming and J lost 4 bases, with 13 bases between them. There are 14 residues in the CDR3. The CDR3 DNA reads TGTGCCATCAGTGGAGTCGGGATACCCACTGAAGCTTTCTTT. This translates into CAISGVGIPTEAFF.